Below, 12 T cell receptor beta chains from the same sample are listed, as sequenced in a study of blood T cell repertoires in COVID-19. Sequencing was performed with immunoSEQ multiplex PCR; in TCRdb, only in-frame clones are kept and a portion is missing. The sample has about 300,000 clones, about 81% seen once. The material sequenced was peripheral blood. Receptor source: a human donor with COVID-19, enrolled during active disease. The donor label of this sample is uncertain.

The rearrangement joins TRBV4-2 to TRBJ1-2, with 9 nucleotides matching TRBD1. V lost 4 bases to trimming and J lost 3 bases; unmatched junction nucleotides: 12. This CDR3 contains 17 residues. Germline V gene sequence: CDR1 LGHNA, CDR2 YNFKEQ. CDR3 nucleotide sequence: TGTGCCAGCAGCCCCCCGGGTGTGGACAGGGGAGACTATGGCTACACCTTC. It translates to CASSPPGVDRGDYGYTF.

This clone came up once. The CDR3 DNA is TGTGCCAGCAGTCCATTCAGCGGGAGTATCACCGGGGAGCTGTTTTTT. Its protein product is CASSPFSGSITGELFF. The chain links TRBV27 to TRBJ2-2; 8 nucleotides align to TRBD2. Germline CDR1 reads MNHEY; CDR2 reads SMNVEV (reference sequence). The CDR3 length is 16 residues. The trim removed 5 bases at V and 4 bases at J, leaving 9 bases unmatched.

The chain employs TRBV28 and TRBJ2-3; D possibly corresponds to TRBD1 (5 bases). Trimming removed 2 bases from V and 3 bases from J, with 15 bases in between. Looked up from germline, CDR1 is MDHEN and CDR2 is SYDVKM. This CDR3 has 16 residues. The CDR3 DNA follows: TGTGCCAGCAGTTTACTCCAGGGTAGTGTAACAGATACGCAGTATTTT. This encodes CASSLLQGSVTDTQYF.

The chain combines TRBV19 with TRBJ2-5, with 7 bases lining up with TRBD2. This CDR3 spans 16 amino acids. CDR1 is LNHDA and CDR2 is SQIVND in the germline V gene (reference sequence). The ends lost 5 bases at V and 1 base at J; junction bases unmatched: 10. CDR3 protein: CASSSFRERGQETQYF. DNA for the CDR3: TGTGCCAGTAGTTCCTTCCGGGAGCGGGGCCAAGAGACCCAGTACTTC.

The chain combines TRBV4-3 with TRBJ1-1; D ambiguous. V lost 1 base and J lost 3, with 9 bases in between. In germline, CDR1 is LGHNA, CDR2 YSLEER. The length of the CDR3 is 14 residues. The CDR3 loop reads CASSQGADYTEAFF. In DNA form, the CDR3 reads TGCGCCAGCAGCCAAGGAGCAGACTACACTGAAGCTTTCTTT.

J is TRBJ2-4 and V is TRBV19, with 9 bases aligning to TRBD2. This CDR3 is built from 19 residues. Germline V gene sequence: CDR1 LNHDA, CDR2 SQIVND (reference sequence). V was clipped by 3 bases and J by 3 bases; unmatched bases: 15. This chain's CDR3 is CASSMQAPGVAGVKNIQYF. The CDR3 bases are TGTGCCAGTAGTATGCAGGCCCCGGGAGTAGCGGGAGTCAAAAACATTCAGTACTTC.

The chain combines TRBV5-1 with TRBJ2-4, with a weak D call TRBD1 (7 bases). Germline lookup yields CDR1 SGHRS and CDR2 YFSETQ. The CDR3 is 14 residues long. Trimming took 4 bases from V and 6 from J, leaving 14 bases between them. CDR3 bases: TGCGCCAGCAGCGTGCGGGGACAGCGAAACATTCAGTACTTC. This translates into CASSVRGQRNIQYF.

The V gene is TRBV5-1, the J gene TRBJ2-1; 7 bases are shared with TRBD2. The germline CDR1 and CDR2 sequences are SGHRS and YFSETQ. V was clipped by 0 bases and J by 2 bases; unmatched bases: 5. This CDR3 has 16 residues. Written as DNA, the CDR3 is TGCGCCAGCAGCTTGGAAGGGCTAGCGGCCTACAATGAGCAGTTCTTC. Residues: CASSLEGLAAYNEQFF.

The gene calls are TRBV29-1 and TRBJ2-1; TRBD2 aligns across 8 bases. The CDR3 totals 15 residues. J gave up 7 bases and V 1 base, and 9 bases lay outside the gene matches. Per germline, CDR1 SQVTM and CDR2 ANQGSEA. CDR3 in DNA: TGCAGCGTTGAAGGGGGAACTAGCGGTATTAATGAGCAGTTCTTC. Translated, it gives CSVEGGTSGINEQFF.

The rearrangement links TRBV12-2 to TRBJ2-2; TRBD1 is the table's D call, not checked against the DNA. TRBV12-2 is termed a pseudogene. The CDR3 consists of 17 residues. CDR3 sequence: CASRSTGTGGDAGELFF. The CDR3 nucleotides are TGTGCAAGTCGCTCGACCGGGACAGGGGGCGACGCCGGGGAGCTGTTTTTT.

The gene calls are TRBV11-3 and TRBJ2-1; weak D call: TRBD2 (7 bases). The CDR3 loop spans 17 amino acids. V was clipped by 0 bases and J by 1 base, with 13 bases between them. Germline V gives CDR1 SGHNT, CDR2 YENEEA. CDR3 residues: CASSLDPRGASYNEQFF. DNA for the CDR3: TGTGCCAGCAGCTTAGACCCTCGGGGGGCTTCCTACAATGAGCAGTTCTTC.

This clone was observed a few times. The CDR3 DNA is TGTGCCAGCAGTTTGGACGGGACAGAAAATTCACCCCTCCACTTT. This gives the protein CASSLDGTENSPLHF. The V gene is TRBV28, the J gene TRBJ1-6; 7 positions agree with TRBD1. Trimming took 3 bases from V and 7 from J; bases not matched to a gene: 6. Germline V gives CDR1 MDHEN, CDR2 SYDVKM. The CDR3 length is 15 residues.